The entry that follows covers one TCR beta chain sequence. Its antigen remains unknown. Germline V lookup: CDR1 MNHEY, CDR2 SVGEGT. Deletions cut 8 bases from V and 3 bases from J, with 13 bases between. The CDR3 is 13 amino acids. These data belong to a study of regulatory T cells in long-lasting Graves disease. Points from the study as a whole: The persistent group shared 2,700 or so public clonotypes, more than the 950 to 1,000 shared by new patients. Only peripheral blood was studied, not thyroid tissue.

As to time point: newly diagnosed GD, antithyroid drugs for less than 3 months. The TCR library was made from RNA extracted from PBMCs. By American Thyroid Association guidelines, Graves' disease was diagnosed in the cohort. Building of the TCR beta libraries involved iRepertoire HTBI primers and Arm-PCR of CDR3 regions. TCRdb reprocessed the multiplex PCR reads via MiXCR and lists one record per CDR3 protein. The sample has hundreds of thousands of distinct CDR3 sequences, 15% to 20% seen once; the top ten hold about 11%. These data were also reused for a study on T cells in Graves' hyperthyroidism and ophthalmopathy.

This clonotype was sampled from a man aged 18 to 30 with Graves disease. Sequenced here: peripheral blood mononuclear cells (PBMCs), sampled at new diagnosis, from a patient treated with antithyroid drugs. The chain recombines TRBV6-2 or TRBV6-3 with TRBJ1-1; D is perhaps TRBD1 (5 bases). CDR3 residues: CASGARGDTEAFF. The CDR3 DNA reads TGTGCCAGCGGGGCGCGGGGGGACACTGAAGCTTTCTTT.